The 32 T cell receptor beta chains listed next were all sequenced from one sample in a study of human T cells and chemical hapten exposure (dated by TCRdb to the early 2020s). Reading the label with the study, this specimen's time point is: pre-sensitization, week 0. In the paper's terms, the treatment or condition label means: therapeutic diphenylcyclopropenone sensitization with weekly scalp DPC. The library was produced with RACE. The sequencer listed for this sample is NextSeq 500. TCRdb ran its own pipeline on the public reads, namely fastp trimming at Q25 and MiXCR clone calling, and kept in-frame beta chains. A single entry per CDR3 protein holds the most common genes and DNA from its merged rows. For this sample there are over 300,000 distinct CDR3 sequences; 4% to 6% appear just once. The ten largest make up 2.5% to 3% of the sample. The specimen was whole blood, collected in connection with sensitization to the hapten diphenylcyclopropenone (DPC). These receptors all stem from a woman aged 45-59 years with alopecia areata. Some clones in this sample may be carry-over from other donors' samples.

The chain uses TRBV10-3 and TRBJ1-2, with TRBD1 as a possible D gene (5 bases). This CDR3 has 14 amino acids. Germline V gives CDR1 ENHRY, CDR2 SYGVKD. The V gene lost 6 bases and the J gene lost 3 bases, with 14 bases spanning the gap. The CDR3 sequence: CAISGGVNDYGYTF. The DNA for the CDR3 is TGTGCCATCAGCGGGGGGGTGAACGACTATGGCTACACCTTC.

This sequence joins TRBV29-1 and TRBJ1-3; D gene ambiguous. Trimming took 0 bases from V and 0 from J, leaving 6 bases between them. The germline CDR1 and CDR2 sequences are SQVTM and ANQGSEA. This CDR3 spans 14 amino acids. In DNA, the CDR3 is TGCAGCGTTGAAGATACGTTCTCTGGAAACACCATATATTTT. As protein: CSVEDTFSGNTIYF.

The sample holds many counts of this clonotype. The chain employs TRBV25-1 and TRBJ2-3; 9 bases match TRBD1. Trimming took 4 bases from V and 5 from J; bases not matched to a gene: 4. Germline CDR1 reads MGHDK; CDR2 reads SYGVNS. There are 14 residues in the CDR3. CDR3 in amino acids: CASSATGGRDTQYF. The CDR3 DNA is TGTGCCAGCAGTGCTACAGGGGGCAGAGATACGCAGTATTTT.

A few counts support this clonotype. This chain joins TRBV13 and TRBJ2-3; 8 bases are a match to TRBD2. V shed 1 base and J 2 bases; nucleotides not matched to a gene: 5. Germline CDR1 PRHDT, CDR2 FYEKMQ (reference sequence). The CDR3 consists of 16 residues. The CDR3 reads CASSLVSGGITDTQYF. The CDR3, as DNA: TGTGCCAGCAGCTTAGTCAGCGGGGGAATCACAGATACGCAGTATTTT.

The chain couples TRBV19 to TRBJ2-3; TRBD2 agrees at 9 bases. The junction had 9 bases not matched to a gene; V was cut back by 6 bases and J by 5 bases. The germline V gene has CDR1 LNHDA and CDR2 SQIVND (reference sequence). There are 15 residues in the CDR3. The DNA of the CDR3 is TGTGCCAGTAGGGGCGCAGCGGGAGGTGTAGATACGCAGTATTTT. Amino acid sequence: CASRGAAGGVDTQYF.

This clonotype has just a few counts. The gene calls are TRBV12-3 or TRBV12-4 and TRBJ2-6, with D maybe TRBD1 (6 bases). The CDR3 totals 16 residues. The V end was cut by 8 bases, the J end by 0 bases, with 14 bases between. The CDR3 DNA follows: TGTGCCAGCGGCCACCTACAGGGCTCTGGGGCCAACGTCCTGACTTTC. This translates into CASGHLQGSGANVLTF.

This clonotype was detected only a few times. The chain has TRBV10-3 and TRBJ2-3; 9 bases map to TRBD2. V lost 2 bases and J lost 2; bases outside the gene matches: 8. Germline-derived CDR1 and CDR2 are ENHRY and SYGVKD. The CDR3 consists of 17 residues. CDR3 residues: CAISEGPSGAYTDTQYF. The CDR3 DNA reads as TGTGCCATCAGTGAGGGGCCTAGCGGGGCCTACACAGATACGCAGTATTTT.

This chain connects TRBV10-2 to TRBJ2-5; D uncertain. Between the trimmed V and J ends, which lost 4 bases and 3 bases, there was a span of 12 bases. The CDR3 spans 14 residues. Germline V gene data show CDR1 as WSHSY and CDR2 as SAAADI. The CDR3, as DNA: TGCGCCAGCAGTGTGTATGATGGGAAAGAGACCCAGTACTTC. Translation gives CASSVYDGKETQYF.

This clonotype was found many times. V is TRBV24-1 and J is TRBJ2-2, with D possibly TRBD2 on 6 matching bases. Germline-derived CDR1 and CDR2 are KGHDR and SFDVKD. There are 14 residues in the CDR3. The V and J ends lost 7 bases and 1 base respectively, with 9 bases between them. The CDR3 is CATSSGVNTGELFF. The CDR3 DNA is TGTGCCACCAGCTCGGGGGTGAACACCGGGGAGCTGTTTTTT.

V and J are TRBV4-1 and TRBJ1-3; D ambiguous. The CDR3 extends over 17 amino acids. Trimming removed 1 base at V and 0 bases at J, with 13 bases between. In germline, CDR1 is MGHRA, CDR2 YSYEKL. The CDR3 DNA reads as TGCGCCAGCAGCCAAGGATTTGCGGGCGTCTCTGGAAACACCATATATTTT. The encoded protein is CASSQGFAGVSGNTIYF.

This clonotype occurred many times. This rearrangement joins TRBV20-1 to TRBJ2-7; D might be TRBD1 (6 bases). V shed 5 bases and J shed 4 bases, with 18 bases lying between them. The CDR3 sequence is 14 residues long. CDR1 and CDR2 (germline): DFQATT, SNEGSKA (reference sequence). CDR3 loop: CSALTTGQGYEQYF. CDR3 DNA: TGCAGTGCTCTAACGACGGGACAAGGATACGAGCAGTACTTC.

In this sample, this clonotype turned up many times. J is TRBJ2-1 and V is TRBV27, with no clear D. V gave up 0 bases and J gave up 7 bases, with 7 bases separating them. The CDR3 totals 13 residues. CDR1 and CDR2 (germline): MNHEY, SMNVEV (reference sequence). CDR3 residues: CASSLSKGNEQFF. The CDR3 coding sequence is TGTGCCAGCAGTTTATCGAAAGGAAATGAGCAGTTCTTC.

Only a few counts were recorded for this clonotype. This chain connects TRBV7-9 to TRBJ2-1; D gene unclear. V lost 5 bases, J lost 8 bases, and 7 bases lay in between. From germline, CDR1 is SEHNR and CDR2 FQNEAQ (reference sequence). CDR3 size: 11 residues. CDR3 sequence reads: CASSPGHEQFF. The CDR3, as DNA: TGTGCCAGCAGCCCCGGACATGAGCAGTTCTTC.

The chain couples TRBV4-3 to TRBJ2-7, with TRBD2 matching over 10 bases. Germline CDR1 is LGHNA and CDR2 is YSLEER. Losses at the gene ends were 0 bases for V and 8 bases for J; bases not matched to a gene: 7. The CDR3 covers 15 residues. The CDR3 loop reads CASSQDLAGDNKQYF. DNA of the CDR3: TGCGCCAGCAGCCAAGATCTAGCGGGAGATAACAAGCAGTACTTC.

This clonotype occurred a few times. The chain links TRBV27 to TRBJ1-5, with D tentatively TRBD1 (5 bases). The ends were cut back, 4 bases at V and 6 bases at J, with 10 bases in the middle. The CDR3 covers 13 residues. Germline CDR1 and CDR2: MNHEY and SMNVEV (reference sequence). The chain's CDR3 is CASSSGSGQPQHF. The CDR3 nucleotides are TGTGCCAGCAGTTCAGGGTCCGGTCAGCCCCAGCATTTT.

The J gene is TRBJ1-5, the V gene TRBV5-6; 12 nucleotides match TRBD1. V was pared by 4 bases and J by 6 bases, with 8 bases of the junction left unmatched. CDR3 length: 16 residues. Germline loops: CDR1 SGHDT, CDR2 YYEEEE. CDR3 residues: CASSVGTGGFGQPQHF. CDR3 DNA sequence: TGTGCCAGCAGCGTGGGGACAGGGGGCTTTGGTCAGCCCCAGCATTTT.

The chain links TRBV11-2 to TRBJ1-6, with TRBD1 as a possible D gene (6 bases). The CDR3 totals 17 residues. The V gene's germline CDR1 is SGHAT and CDR2 FQNNGV. The V and J ends lost 7 bases and 9 bases respectively, with 25 bases between them. CDR3 in amino acids: CASTPFPRTGSGSPLHF. The DNA of the CDR3 is TGTGCCAGCACCCCCTTCCCCCGTACAGGGTCCGGTTCACCCCTCCACTTT.

This clonotype was seen at least ten times. The chain couples TRBV5-1 to TRBJ2-7; weak D call: TRBD1 (6 bases). V was pared by 0 bases and J by 8 bases, with 9 bases between. Germline values: CDR1 SGHRS, CDR2 YFSETQ. CDR3 size: 12 residues. CDR3 DNA sequence: TGCGCCAGCAGCTTGGGGGACACCCAGCAGTACTTC. Protein product: CASSLGDTQQYF.

The chain combines TRBV20-1 with TRBJ1-2, with 7 bases aligning to TRBD1. The V gene end was trimmed by 3 bases and the J gene end by 3 bases; junction bases not matched to a gene: 10. The CDR3 runs 15 residues. The germline CDR1 and CDR2 sequences are DFQATT and SNEGSKA (reference sequence). CDR3 residues: CSASTQEGTDYGYTF. In DNA form, the CDR3 reads TGCAGTGCTAGTACCCAGGAGGGGACAGACTATGGCTACACCTTC.

This clonotype has at least ten counts. This sequence joins TRBV11-2 and TRBJ1-2; D is unclear. The CDR3 totals 11 residues. V gave up 1 base and J gave up 6 bases, with 3 bases separating them. Per the germline V gene, CDR1 is SGHAT and CDR2 is FQNNGV. Here the CDR3 reads CASSLVDGYTF. As DNA, the CDR3 is TGTGCCAGCAGCTTAGTCGATGGCTACACCTTC.

In this sample, this clonotype turned up many times. The rearrangement joins TRBV6-5 to TRBJ2-5; 9 positions match TRBD2. The CDR3 is made up of 14 amino acids. Per germline, CDR1 MNHEY and CDR2 SVGAGI. Losses at the gene ends were 2 bases for V and 4 bases for J; bases not matched to a gene: 2. CDR3 nucleotide sequence: TGTGCCAGCAGTTACGCGGGGGGGGTAGAGACCCAGTACTTC. Amino acids: CASSYAGGVETQYF.

Many counts were recorded for this clonotype. The chain has TRBV29-1 and TRBJ2-7, with 10 bases aligning to TRBD2. The CDR3 is 14 residues long. Trimming cost V 6 bases and J 3 bases; bases outside gene matches: 8. Germline loops: CDR1 SQVTM, CDR2 ANQGSEA. In nucleotides, the CDR3 is TGCAGCGTCGTACTAGCGGGACTAAGCTACGAGCAGTACTTC. Amino acids: CSVVLAGLSYEQYF.

This clonotype was detected many times. This sequence joins TRBV7-8 and TRBJ1-2, with a possible D match to TRBD1 (6 bases). This CDR3 region has 15 residues. Germline V lookup: CDR1 SGHVS, CDR2 FQNEAQ. Trimming pared 4 bases from V and 8 bases from J, leaving 20 bases between. The CDR3, as DNA: TGTGCCAGCAGCTCCGACAGGTCCGGGGAGGACGGCTACACCTTC. Its translation is CASSSDRSGEDGYTF. Based on the CDR3 plus reference TRBV7-8 and TRBJ1-2, the full variable domain is GAGVSQSPRYKVAKRGQDVALRCDPISGHVSLFWYQQALGQGPEFLTYFQNEAQLDKSGLPSDRFFAERPEGSVSTLKIQRTQQEDSAVYLCASSSDRSGEDGYTFGSGTRLTVV.

At least ten counts were recorded for this clonotype. The chain joins TRBV19 to TRBJ2-2, with TRBD1 matching 9 bases. This CDR3 region has 15 residues. V lost 5 bases and J lost 3; bases outside the gene matches: 4. CDR1 is LNHDA and CDR2 is SQIVND in the germline V gene (reference sequence). The CDR3 bases are TGTGCCAGTAGTTCCGGGACAGGGTACACCGGGGAGCTGTTTTTT. Amino acid sequence: CASSSGTGYTGELFF.

V and J are TRBV3-1 and TRBJ2-3; no definite D call. Between the trimmed V and J ends, which lost 1 base and 6 bases, there was a span of 11 bases. CDR3 length: 14 amino acids. From germline, CDR1 is LGHDT and CDR2 YNNKEL (reference sequence). This CDR3 is CASSQGFPTDTQYF. The CDR3 DNA sequence: TGTGCCAGCAGCCAAGGTTTCCCTACGGATACGCAGTATTTT.

This clonotype was counted ten times or more. This chain uses TRBV7-2 with TRBJ2-3, with 11 bases identical to TRBD2. Trimming cost V 0 bases and J 5 bases; bases outside gene matches: 4. CDR1 is SGHTA and CDR2 is FQGNSA in the germline V gene. The CDR3 consists of 16 residues. CDR3 sequence: CASSLARLAGGDTQYF. In DNA, the CDR3 is TGTGCCAGCAGCTTAGCGCGCCTAGCGGGAGGAGATACGCAGTATTTT.

The genes are TRBV5-1 and TRBJ1-3; D unclear. Germline V lookup: CDR1 SGHRS, CDR2 YFSETQ. There are 15 residues in the CDR3. The germline V and J ends were trimmed by 3 bases and 0 bases, with 10 bases remaining between them. The CDR3 loop is CASSSDGYSGNTIYF. CDR3 bases: TGCGCCAGCAGCTCCGACGGCTACTCTGGAAACACCATATATTTT.

This chain connects TRBV11-3 to TRBJ2-2; the D gene is possibly TRBD2 (5 bases). V lost 1 base, J lost 5 bases, and 17 bases lay in between. The germline CDR1 and CDR2 sequences are SGHNT and YENEEA. The CDR3 spans 17 residues. CDR3 residues: CASSLGAEFPGTGELFF. CDR3 nucleotide sequence: TGTGCCAGCAGCTTAGGTGCGGAGTTCCCGGGAACCGGGGAGCTGTTTTTT.

This clonotype was seen ten or more times. This sequence joins TRBV28 and TRBJ2-4; D call uncertain. Germline CDR1 and CDR2: MDHEN and SYDVKM. This CDR3 has 13 amino acids. Trimming took off 9 bases at V and 0 bases at J, with 9 bases between the two ends. The CDR3 sequence: CASRMGAKNIQYF. The CDR3 bases are TGTGCCAGTAGAATGGGAGCCAAAAACATTCAGTACTTC. The full variable domain, with the rest looked up from reference TRBV28 and TRBJ2-4, is DVKVTQSSRYLVKRTGEKVFLECVQDMDHENMFWYRQDPGLGLRLIYFSYDVKMKEKGDIPEGYSVSREKKERFSLILESASTNQTSMYLCASRMGAKNIQYFGAGTRLSVL.

This clonotype was seen ten or more times. The chain uses TRBV7-9 and TRBJ2-3; TRBD1 matches 9 bases. V dropped 5 bases and J dropped 2; count of bases not matched to a gene: 5. Germline CDR1 reads SEHNR; CDR2 reads FQNEAQ (reference sequence). This CDR3 comprises 15 residues. The CDR3 reads CASSPRTGDTDTQYF. The CDR3 DNA follows: TGTGCCAGCAGCCCCAGGACAGGGGACACAGATACGCAGTATTTT.

The J gene is TRBJ2-7, the V gene TRBV9, with D uncertain. The germline CDR1 and CDR2 sequences are SGDLS and YYNGEE. V gave up 0 bases and J gave up 3 bases, with 7 bases separating them. The CDR3 covers 13 residues. CDR3 nucleotides: TGTGCCAGCAGCGTAGAAGAGTACTACGAGCAGTACTTC. This encodes CASSVEEYYEQYF.

This clonotype was picked up a small number of times. V and J are TRBV5-4 and TRBJ2-2; D ambiguous. Trimming removed 3 bases from V and 2 bases from J, with 8 bases in between. Germline V lookup: CDR1 SGHNT, CDR2 YYREEE (reference sequence). The CDR3 length is 14 residues. In DNA, the CDR3 is TGTGCCAGCAGCTCCGCAGCTAACACCGGGGAGCTGTTTTTT. Encoded protein: CASSSAANTGELFF.